Given below is one T cell receptor (beta chain) in context. As yet, its antigen is unknown. The data derive from a study of shared clonotypes between healthy human individuals. Study-wide results and caveats: Compared with clonotypes that all four donors shared, non-shared clonotypes had lower generation probabilities. Sequencing of the sorted subsets was shown by rarefaction to be incomplete despite large depth.

V lost 5 bases and J lost 7, with 17 bases in between. Germline CDR1 MGHRA, CDR2 YSYEKL. This CDR3 contains 14 residues. CD45RO-negative cells were positively selected for CCR7, leaving out terminally differentiated effector memory CD45RA+ cells. Adult Caucasians living in Nashville, Tennessee made up all of the donors. TCRdb's table, derived via immunoSEQ multiplex PCR, lists solely in-frame clones and lacks some. The sample lists some 1,900,000 clones, over 85% occurring once. The specimen sequenced was naive CD8+ T cells sorted from blood. This receptor was identified in a man aged 18 to 35 in good health. This rearrangement joins TRBV4-1 to TRBJ2-5, with D maybe TRBD2 (5 bases). The CDR3 bases are TGCGCCAGCAGCTCTCTAGAGGGAGTCCGGACCCAGTACTTC. Residues: CASSSLEGVRTQYF.